One and the same sample provided the 23 T cell receptor beta chains below, sequenced in a study of T cell repertoires in cytomegalovirus infection. TCRdb reprocessed the reads with MiXCR, giving one entry per CDR3 protein. This table holds about 150,000 distinct CDR3 sequences, around 22% found once. The sequenced material came from PBMCs. These receptors all stem from a human donor in good health (CMV status not recorded). Some clones in this sample may be carry-over from other donors' samples.

The V call is TRBV5-1, the J call TRBJ2-7; 11 bases line up with TRBD2. The ends lost 5 bases at V and 4 bases at J; junction bases unmatched: 5. The CDR3 is 14 amino acids. The V gene's germline CDR1 is SGHRS and CDR2 YFSETQ. As DNA, the CDR3 is TGCGCCAGCAGTTTTAGCGGGGGGGAATACGAGCAGTACTTC. Amino acid sequence: CASSFSGGEYEQYF.

Details on this clonotype: The germline gene is not matched at one end of the junction; a read error may be the cause. This chain joins TRBV7-6 and TRBJ2-3; 10 bases agree with TRBD2. This CDR3 has 14 amino acids. Germline V gene lookup returns CDR1 SGHVS and CDR2 FNYEAQ. CDR3 bases: TGTGCCAGCAGCCCTAGCGGGGGCACAGATACGCAGTATTTC. This encodes CASSPSGGTDTQYF.

There are a few counts of this clonotype. The chain is built from TRBV5-4 and TRBJ1-2; D possibly corresponds to TRBD1 (5 bases). This CDR3 has 13 amino acids. The germline V and J ends were trimmed by 2 bases and 7 bases, with 12 bases remaining between them. Germline values: CDR1 SGHNT, CDR2 YYREEE (reference sequence). The CDR3, as DNA: TGTGCCAGCAGCTTACCAGGGATGGCTGGCTACACCTTC. Encoded protein: CASSLPGMAGYTF. Combining the CDR3 with reference TRBV5-4 and TRBJ1-2 gives the whole variable domain ETGVTQSPTHLIKTRGQQVTLRCSSQSGHNTVSWYQQALGQGPQFIFQYYREEENGRGNFPPRFSGLQFPNYSSELNVNALELDDSALYLCASSLPGMAGYTFGSGTRLTVV.

This clonotype was counted at least ten times. The chain is built from TRBV29-1 and TRBJ2-3; TRBD2 might be the D (5 bases). The CDR3 length is 14 residues. Germline V gene lookup returns CDR1 SQVTM and CDR2 ANQGSEA. Trimming removed 7 bases from V and 3 bases from J, with 17 bases in between. This chain's CDR3 is CSGRSLGDTDTQYF. The CDR3 bases are TGCAGCGGGAGGTCTCTAGGCGATACAGATACGCAGTATTTT.

This clonotype showed up just once. The chain combines TRBV29-1 with TRBJ2-1; 8 nucleotides align to TRBD2. Germline V CDR1 and CDR2: SQVTM, ANQGSEA. The CDR3 contains 14 residues. J gave up 8 bases and V 5 bases, and 11 bases lay outside the gene matches. CDR3 amino acids: CSVIKSGGSDEQFF. The DNA of the CDR3 is TGCAGCGTTATAAAGTCGGGAGGGTCCGATGAGCAGTTCTTC.

The chain links TRBV19 to TRBJ2-1; no clear D. CDR3 length: 15 residues. Germline V gene data show CDR1 as LNHDA and CDR2 as SQIVND (reference sequence). The V and J ends lost 3 bases and 4 bases respectively, with 13 bases between them. The DNA for the CDR3 is TGTGCCAGTAGTATGGTACAGCGAAGTTACAATGAGCAGTTCTTC. It yields the protein CASSMVQRSYNEQFF.

The chain links TRBV12-3 or TRBV12-4 to TRBJ1-4; weak D call: TRBD1 (6 bases). V lost 4 bases and J 7 bases, leaving 22 bases between the germline ends. This CDR3 contains 17 residues. The CDR3 DNA sequence: TGTGCCAGCAGTTACAATCCCCGCGGAGGGGGAGGTGAAAAACTGTTTTTT. This encodes CASSYNPRGGGGEKLFF.

J is TRBJ2-7 and V is TRBV9; D ambiguous. Germline V gene lookup returns CDR1 SGDLS and CDR2 YYNGEE. V lost 3 bases, J lost 0 bases, and 13 bases lay in between. The length of the CDR3 is 15 residues. The CDR3 here is CASSAGQESSYEQYF. In DNA, the CDR3 is TGTGCCAGCAGCGCGGGCCAGGAGAGCTCCTACGAGCAGTACTTC.

This clonotype was recorded a few times. This chain uses TRBV6-1 with TRBJ1-4, with 7 bases identical to TRBD1. The CDR3 has 15 residues. After removal of 7 bases from V and 3 bases from J, the junction contained 8 bases not matched to a gene. Germline values: CDR1 MNHNS, CDR2 SASEGT. Here the CDR3 reads CASMSTGRANEKLFF. The CDR3 DNA reads as TGTGCCAGCATGTCGACAGGGAGGGCTAATGAAAAACTGTTTTTT.

This clonotype was seen many times. The J gene is TRBJ2-3, the V gene TRBV7-6, with 11 bases aligning to TRBD2. Per germline, CDR1 SGHVS and CDR2 FNYEAQ. V lost 5 bases, J lost 8 bases, and 6 bases stayed unmatched. The CDR3 contains 14 residues. CDR3 DNA sequence: TGTGCCAGCAGCGATCTAGCGGGAGGTGCTACGCAGTATTTT. Translating it yields CASSDLAGGATQYF.

This clonotype was seen only a few times. The rearrangement joins TRBV5-1 to TRBJ2-2, with D perhaps TRBD1 (7 bases). Trimming removed 4 bases at V and 4 bases at J, with 11 bases between. CDR3 length: 14 residues. Germline CDR1 reads SGHRS; CDR2 reads YFSETQ. The CDR3 nucleotides read TGCGCCAGCAGCGCGGGACAGCCCACCGGGGAGCTGTTTTTT. Translating gives CASSAGQPTGELFF. Supplemented by reference TRBV5-1 and TRBJ2-2, the full variable domain reads KAGVTQTPRYLIKTRGQQVTLSCSPISGHRSVSWYQQTPGQGLQFLFEYFSETQRNKGNFPGRFSGRQFSNSRSEMNVSTLELGDSALYLCASSAGQPTGELFFGEGSRLTVL.

The rearrangement joins TRBV7-2 to TRBJ1-5; no firm D call. V was shortened by 1 base and J by 1 base, with 8 bases between the two germline ends. The germline gives CDR1 SGHTA, CDR2 FQGNSA. The CDR3 sequence is 15 residues long. CDR3 nucleotides: TGTGCCAGCAGCTTAGGGGCCGTGAGCAATCAGCCCCAGCATTTT. Translated, it gives CASSLGAVSNQPQHF.

Many counts were recorded for this clonotype. The V and J genes are TRBV7-2 and TRBJ2-6; no firm D call. This CDR3 has 15 amino acids. V lost 1 base, J lost 0 bases, and 4 bases lay in between. In germline, CDR1 is SGHTA, CDR2 FQGNSA. CDR3 bases: TGTGCCAGCAGCTTAGGGACCTCTGGGGCCAACGTCCTGACTTTC. Protein product: CASSLGTSGANVLTF.

The rearrangement links TRBV20-1 to TRBJ2-4; the D gene is possibly TRBD2 (6 bases). The ends were cut back, 4 bases at V and 0 bases at J, with 13 bases in the middle. CDR3 size: 15 residues. In germline, CDR1 is DFQATT, CDR2 SNEGSKA (reference sequence). The CDR3 nucleotides are TGCAGTGCTACCCGGGACGGGGGAGCCAAAAACATTCAGTACTTC. Amino acid sequence: CSATRDGGAKNIQYF.

This clonotype was counted between two and nine times. The gene calls are TRBV19 and TRBJ1-6; the match to TRBD1 covers 8 bases. The CDR3 is made up of 13 amino acids. V was pared by 10 bases and J by 10 bases, with 9 bases of the junction left unmatched. CDR1 and CDR2 (germline): LNHDA, SQIVND (reference sequence). The CDR3 loop is CATQQGASSPLHF. The CDR3 DNA sequence: TGTGCCACTCAGCAGGGGGCGAGCTCACCCCTCCACTTT.

The chain links TRBV5-4 to TRBJ2-5; a weak D match, TRBD1 (5 bases). Germline CDR1 is SGHNT and CDR2 is YYREEE (reference sequence). Trimming left V 3 bases short and J 4 bases short, with 10 bases between. This CDR3 is built from 13 residues. CDR3: CASSWQGGETQYF. CDR3 coding DNA: TGTGCCAGCAGCTGGCAGGGTGGAGAGACCCAGTACTTC.

The CDR3, as DNA: TGTGCCGTACACAAGGGTTTTGGCTACACCTTC. It translates to CAVHKGFGYTF. The rearrangement links TRBV10-3 to TRBJ1-2, with D hard to call. CDR1 is ENHRY, CDR2 SYGVKD, per germline. The CDR3 has 11 amino acids. Trimming removed 11 bases at V and 7 bases at J, with 14 bases between.

This clonotype was counted only a few times. CDR3 nucleotide sequence: TGTGCCAGCAGTAAAGGGTCGTCTAACTATGGCTACACCTTC. The encoded protein is CASSKGSSNYGYTF. The chain joins TRBV28 to TRBJ1-2; D remains ambiguous. CDR1 is MDHEN, CDR2 SYDVKM, per germline. V was trimmed by 5 bases and J by 0 bases, leaving 10 bases between them. This CDR3 comprises 14 residues.

The chain couples TRBV11-2 to TRBJ1-1; the D is unclear. V was shortened by 2 bases and J by 4 bases, with 8 bases between the two germline ends. Germline V gene sequence: CDR1 SGHAT, CDR2 FQNNGV. This CDR3 spans 13 amino acids. The CDR3 DNA follows: TGTGCCAGCAGCTTACGGGAAGGCACTGAAGCTTTCTTT. Protein sequence: CASSLREGTEAFF.

Comments on this clonotype: The junction shows a germline mismatch at one end, possibly a read error. This chain joins TRBV4-1 and TRBJ2-1; 9 bases are shared with TRBD2. This CDR3 comprises 15 residues. Germline V lookup: CDR1 MGHRA, CDR2 YSYEKL. Written as DNA, the CDR3 is TGTGCCAGCAGCCAAGTTGGGGCTAGCGGGGATGAGCAGTTCTTC. Amino acids: CASSQVGASGDEQFF.

The table lists this clonotype with many counts. V gene TRBV29-1 combines with J gene TRBJ1-4; 8 nucleotides agree with TRBD1. CDR3 size: 13 residues. Germline CDR1 and CDR2: SQVTM and ANQGSEA. Losses at the gene ends were 7 bases for V and 7 bases for J; bases not matched to a gene: 8. CDR3 bases: TGCAGCGGGTGGACAGGGAATTCTGAAAAACTGTTTTTT. This sequence encodes CSGWTGNSEKLFF.

The chain couples TRBV11-2 to TRBJ1-4, with a possible D match to TRBD1 (6 bases). The V gene lost 6 bases and the J gene lost 6 bases, with 17 bases spanning the gap. Per germline, CDR1 SGHAT and CDR2 FQNNGV. The CDR3 covers 15 residues. The CDR3 DNA follows: TGTGCCAGCAGTCCGACAGGCGGAGACCATGAAAAACTGTTTTTT. Translating it yields CASSPTGGDHEKLFF. Variable domain in full (rest from reference TRBV11-2 and TRBJ1-4): EAGVAQSPRYKIIEKRQSVAFWCNPISGHATLYWYQQILGQGPKLLIQFQNNGVVDDSQLPKDRFSAERLKGVDSTLKIQPAKLEDSAVYLCASSPTGGDHEKLFFGSGTQLSVL.

This clonotype was seen only a few times. The chain combines TRBV6-2 or TRBV6-3 with TRBJ1-1; D remains unclear. V lost 5 bases and J lost 1, with 8 bases in between. The germline V gene encodes CDR1 MNHEY and CDR2 SVGEGT. This CDR3 has 13 residues. The chain's CDR3 is CASSDGPNTEAFF. DNA for the CDR3: TGTGCCAGCAGTGACGGACCGAACACTGAAGCTTTCTTT.